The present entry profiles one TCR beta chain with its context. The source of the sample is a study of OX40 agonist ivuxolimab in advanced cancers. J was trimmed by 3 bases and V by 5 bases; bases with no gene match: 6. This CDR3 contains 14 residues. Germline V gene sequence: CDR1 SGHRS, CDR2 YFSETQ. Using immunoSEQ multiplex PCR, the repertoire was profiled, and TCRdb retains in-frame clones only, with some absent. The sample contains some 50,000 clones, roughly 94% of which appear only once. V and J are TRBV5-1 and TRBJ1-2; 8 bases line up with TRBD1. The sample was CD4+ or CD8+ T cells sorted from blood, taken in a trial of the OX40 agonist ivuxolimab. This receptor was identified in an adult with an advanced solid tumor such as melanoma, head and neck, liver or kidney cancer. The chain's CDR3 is CASRSDRGDYGYTF. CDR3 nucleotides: TGCGCCAGCAGGTCTGACAGGGGTGACTATGGCTACACCTTC. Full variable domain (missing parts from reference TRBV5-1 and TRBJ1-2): KAGVTQTPRYLIKTRGQQVTLSCSPISGHRSVSWYQQTPGQGLQFLFEYFSETQRNKGNFPGRFSGRQFSNSRSEMNVSTLELGDSALYLCASRSDRGDYGYTFGSGTRLTVV.